This TCR beta chain was sequenced in a study of T cell responses to AZD1222 COVID-19 vaccine. Study observations and caveats: Baseline seropositivity characterized only 5 or 6 AZD1222 recipients.

CDR3 length equals 10 residues. The V gene lost 0 bases and the J gene lost 9 bases, with 3 bases spanning the gap. CDR1 is DFQATT and CDR2 is SNEGSKA in the germline V gene (reference sequence). In the case of this clone: Its antigen remains unidentified.

Sequenced by immunoSEQ multiplex PCR; TCRdb stores in-frame clones only, minus some. The sample lists roughly 110,000 clones, approximately 87% occurring once. The chain couples TRBV20-1 to TRBJ2-1, with D unresolved. The material sequenced was peripheral blood, taken on day 0 of AZD1222 vaccination. This receptor was identified in an adult in good health. The CDR3 DNA reads as TGCAGTGCTAGAGATATTGAGCAGTTCTTC. Protein: CSARDIEQFF.